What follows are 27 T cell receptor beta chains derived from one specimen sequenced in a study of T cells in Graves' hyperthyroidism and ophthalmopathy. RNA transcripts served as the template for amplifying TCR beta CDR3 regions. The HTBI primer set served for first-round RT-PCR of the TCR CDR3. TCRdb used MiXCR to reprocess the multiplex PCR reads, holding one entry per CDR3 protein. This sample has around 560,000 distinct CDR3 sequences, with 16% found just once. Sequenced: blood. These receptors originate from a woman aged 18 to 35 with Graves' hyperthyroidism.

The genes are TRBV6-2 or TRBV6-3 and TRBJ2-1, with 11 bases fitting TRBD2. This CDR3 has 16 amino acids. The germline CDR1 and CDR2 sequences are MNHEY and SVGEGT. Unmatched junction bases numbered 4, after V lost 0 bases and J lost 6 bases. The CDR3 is CASSYSSGLAGNEQFF. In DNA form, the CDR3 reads TGTGCCAGCAGTTACTCTTCCGGACTAGCGGGCAATGAGCAGTTCTTC.

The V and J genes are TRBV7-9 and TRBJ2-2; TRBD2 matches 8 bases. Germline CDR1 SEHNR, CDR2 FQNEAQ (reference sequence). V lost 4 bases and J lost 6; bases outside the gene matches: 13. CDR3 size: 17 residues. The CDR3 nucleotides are TGTGCCAGCAGCTCCGGACTAGCCTCGGACAATGCCGGGGAGCTGTTTTTT. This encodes CASSSGLASDNAGELFF.

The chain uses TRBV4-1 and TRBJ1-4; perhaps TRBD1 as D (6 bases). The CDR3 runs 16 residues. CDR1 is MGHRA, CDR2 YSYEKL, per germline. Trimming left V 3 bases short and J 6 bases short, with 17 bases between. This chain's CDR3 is CASSQGNRALDEKLFF. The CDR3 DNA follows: TGCGCCAGCAGCCAGGGAAACAGGGCTTTAGATGAAAAACTGTTTTTT.

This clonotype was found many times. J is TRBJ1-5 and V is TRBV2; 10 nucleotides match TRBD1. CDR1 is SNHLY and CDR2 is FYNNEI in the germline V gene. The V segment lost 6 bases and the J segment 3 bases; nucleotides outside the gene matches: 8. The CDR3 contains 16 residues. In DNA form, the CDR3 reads TGTGCCAGCAGCCACCTGGGACAGGGGATCAATCAGCCCCAGCATTTT. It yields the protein CASSHLGQGINQPQHF. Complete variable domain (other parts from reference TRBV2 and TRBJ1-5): EPEVTQTPSHQVTQMGQEVILRCVPISNHLYFYWYRQILGQKVEFLVSFYNNEISEKSEIFDDQFSVERPDGSNFTLKIRSTKLEDSAMYFCASSHLGQGINQPQHFGDGTRLSIL.

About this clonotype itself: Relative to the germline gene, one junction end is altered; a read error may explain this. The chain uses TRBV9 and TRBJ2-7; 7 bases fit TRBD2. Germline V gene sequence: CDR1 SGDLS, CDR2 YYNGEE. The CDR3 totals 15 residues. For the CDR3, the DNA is TGTACCAGCAGCGTTTCTAGCGGCTTTTCCTACGAGCAGTACTTC. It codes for CTSSVSSGFSYEQYF.

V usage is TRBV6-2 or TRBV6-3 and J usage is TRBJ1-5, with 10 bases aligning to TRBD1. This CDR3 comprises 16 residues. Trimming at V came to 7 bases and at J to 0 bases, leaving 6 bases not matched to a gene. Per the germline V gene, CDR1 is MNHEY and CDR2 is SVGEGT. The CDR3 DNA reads TGTGCCAGCACCCCCGGGACAGGGGTTAGCAATCAGCCCCAGCATTTT. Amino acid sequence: CASTPGTGVSNQPQHF.

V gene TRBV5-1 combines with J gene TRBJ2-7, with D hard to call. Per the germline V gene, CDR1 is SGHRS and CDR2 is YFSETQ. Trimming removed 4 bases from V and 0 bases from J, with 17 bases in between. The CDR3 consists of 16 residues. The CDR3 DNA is TGCGCCAGCAGCGCGAGAACATCCTACAACTCCTACGAGCAGTACTTC. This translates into CASSARTSYNSYEQYF.

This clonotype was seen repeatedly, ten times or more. CDR3: CATTLVLDAEAFF. The CDR3 region has the DNA TGTGCCACCACCTTGGTCCTGGACGCTGAAGCTTTCTTT. The rearrangement joins TRBV24-1 to TRBJ1-1; D is unresolved. Per germline, CDR1 KGHDR and CDR2 SFDVKD. The CDR3 spans 13 residues. V shed 8 bases and J shed 6 bases, with 15 bases lying between them.

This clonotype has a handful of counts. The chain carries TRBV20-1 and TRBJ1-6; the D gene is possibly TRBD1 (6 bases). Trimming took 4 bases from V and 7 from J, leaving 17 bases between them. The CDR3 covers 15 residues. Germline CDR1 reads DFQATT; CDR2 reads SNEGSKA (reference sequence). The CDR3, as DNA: TGCAGTGCTAAGATTAAACAGGGAGGGAATTCACCCCTCCACTTT. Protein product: CSAKIKQGGNSPLHF.

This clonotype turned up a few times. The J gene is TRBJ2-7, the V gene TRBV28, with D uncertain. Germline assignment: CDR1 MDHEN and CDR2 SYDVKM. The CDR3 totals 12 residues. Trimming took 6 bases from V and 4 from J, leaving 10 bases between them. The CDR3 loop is CASRVGGYEQYF. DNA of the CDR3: TGTGCCAGCAGAGTGGGCGGTTACGAGCAGTACTTC.

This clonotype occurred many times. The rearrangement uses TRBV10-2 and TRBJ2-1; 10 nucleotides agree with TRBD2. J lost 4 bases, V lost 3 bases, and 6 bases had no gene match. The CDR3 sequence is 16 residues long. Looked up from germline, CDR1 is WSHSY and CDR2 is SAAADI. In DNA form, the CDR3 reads TGCGCCAGCAGTGATTCAAGCGGGAGGGCGTACAATGAGCAGTTCTTC. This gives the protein CASSDSSGRAYNEQFF.

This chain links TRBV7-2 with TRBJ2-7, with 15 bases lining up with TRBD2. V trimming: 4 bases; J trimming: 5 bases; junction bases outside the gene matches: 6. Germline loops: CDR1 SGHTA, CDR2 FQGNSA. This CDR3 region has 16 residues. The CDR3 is CASSWGTSGRSHEQYF. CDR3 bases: TGTGCCAGCAGCTGGGGGACTAGCGGGAGGAGCCACGAGCAGTACTTC.

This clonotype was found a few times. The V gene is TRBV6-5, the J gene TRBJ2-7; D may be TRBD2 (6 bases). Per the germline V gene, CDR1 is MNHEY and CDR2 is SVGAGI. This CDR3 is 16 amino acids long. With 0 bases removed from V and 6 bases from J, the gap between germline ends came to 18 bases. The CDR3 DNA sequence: TGTGCCAGCAGTTACTCCTCCGGGACTTCCAGCGGCGAGCAGTACTTC. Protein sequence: CASSYSSGTSSGEQYF.

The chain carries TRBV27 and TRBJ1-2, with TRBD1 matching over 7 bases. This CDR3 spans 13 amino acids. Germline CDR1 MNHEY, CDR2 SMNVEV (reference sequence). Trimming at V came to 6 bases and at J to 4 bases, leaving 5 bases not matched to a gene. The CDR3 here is CASSKGAIYGYTF. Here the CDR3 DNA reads TGTGCCAGCAGCAAGGGGGCAATCTATGGCTACACCTTC.

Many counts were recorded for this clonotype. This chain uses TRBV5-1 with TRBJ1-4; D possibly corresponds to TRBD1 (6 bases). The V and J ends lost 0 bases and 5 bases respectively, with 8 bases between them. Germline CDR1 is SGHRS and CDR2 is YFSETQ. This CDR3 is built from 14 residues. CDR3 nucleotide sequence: TGCGCCAGCAGCTTGGGGACAGCGAATGAAAAACTGTTTTTT. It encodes CASSLGTANEKLFF.

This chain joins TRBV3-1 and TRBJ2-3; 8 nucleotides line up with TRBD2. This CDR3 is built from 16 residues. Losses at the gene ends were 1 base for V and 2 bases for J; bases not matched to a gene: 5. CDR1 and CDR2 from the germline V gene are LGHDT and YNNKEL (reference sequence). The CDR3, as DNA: TGTGCCAGCAGCCAAGCGGAGCGGGAGATCACAGATACGCAGTATTTT. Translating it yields CASSQAEREITDTQYF.

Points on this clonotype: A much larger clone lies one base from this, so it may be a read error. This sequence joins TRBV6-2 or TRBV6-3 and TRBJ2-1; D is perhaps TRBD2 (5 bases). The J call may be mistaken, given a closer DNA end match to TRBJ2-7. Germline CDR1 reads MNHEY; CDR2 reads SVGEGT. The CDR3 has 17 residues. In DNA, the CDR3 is TGCGCCAGCAGCTTGGGGTTCGGGGATAGCTCCTACAATGAGCAGTACTTC. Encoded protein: CASSLGFGDSSYNEQYF.

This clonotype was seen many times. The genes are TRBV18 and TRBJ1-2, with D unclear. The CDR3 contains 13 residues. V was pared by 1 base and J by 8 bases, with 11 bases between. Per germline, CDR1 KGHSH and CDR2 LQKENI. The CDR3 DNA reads TGTGCCAGCTCACCACTAGTCGATGAGGGCTACACCTTC. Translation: CASSPLVDEGYTF.

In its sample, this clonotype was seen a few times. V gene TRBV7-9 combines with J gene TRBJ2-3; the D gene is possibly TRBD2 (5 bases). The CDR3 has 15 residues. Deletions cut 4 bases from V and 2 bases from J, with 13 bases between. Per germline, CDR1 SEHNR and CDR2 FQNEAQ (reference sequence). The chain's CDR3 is CASSSNTGSTDTQYF. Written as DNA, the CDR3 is TGTGCCAGCAGCTCGAACACGGGGTCCACAGATACGCAGTATTTT.

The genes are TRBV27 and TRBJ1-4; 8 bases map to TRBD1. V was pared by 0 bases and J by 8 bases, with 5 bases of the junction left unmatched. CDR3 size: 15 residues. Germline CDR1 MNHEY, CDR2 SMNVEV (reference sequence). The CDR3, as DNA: TGTGCCAGCAGTTTATCCCAGGGGGCGCGAGAAAAACTGTTTTTT. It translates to CASSLSQGAREKLFF.

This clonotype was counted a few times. The CDR3 nucleotides read TGTGCCAGCGGTTACCAGGGGAGGACAGATACGCAGTATTTT. Translation: CASGYQGRTDTQYF. The rearrangement links TRBV19 to TRBJ2-3; the D call may be TRBD1 or TRBD2 (6 bases each). V was pared by 9 bases and J by 3 bases, with 16 bases between. Germline V lookup: CDR1 LNHDA, CDR2 SQIVND (reference sequence). The length of the CDR3 is 14 residues.

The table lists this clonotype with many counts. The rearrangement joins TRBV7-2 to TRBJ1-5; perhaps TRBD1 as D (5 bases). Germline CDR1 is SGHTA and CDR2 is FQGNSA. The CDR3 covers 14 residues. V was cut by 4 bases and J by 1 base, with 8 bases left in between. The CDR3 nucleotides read TGTGCCAGCAGCTCCAGGGAGAGCAATCAGCCCCAGCATTTT. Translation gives CASSSRESNQPQHF. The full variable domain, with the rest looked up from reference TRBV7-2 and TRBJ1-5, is GAGVSQSPSNKVTEKGKDVELRCDPISGHTALYWYRQSLGQGLEFLIYFQGNSAPDKSGLPSDRFSAERTGGSVSTLTIQRTQQEDSAVYLCASSSRESNQPQHFGDGTRLSIL.

Here the CDR3 reads CASSWGESYGYTF. CDR3 nucleotide sequence: TGCGCCAGCAGCTGGGGGGAAAGCTATGGCTACACCTTC. The J gene is TRBJ1-2, the V gene TRBV5-1; maybe TRBD1 (5 bases). Germline CDR1 SGHRS, CDR2 YFSETQ. Trimming cost V 3 bases and J 4 bases, with 10 bases left between them. CDR3 length: 13 amino acids.

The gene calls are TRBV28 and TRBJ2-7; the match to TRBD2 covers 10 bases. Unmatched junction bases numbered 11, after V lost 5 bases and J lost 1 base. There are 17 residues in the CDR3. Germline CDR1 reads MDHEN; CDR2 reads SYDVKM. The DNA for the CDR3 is TGTGCCAGCAGTCCGGAACAGAGCGGGGGGGCGTCCTACGAGCAGTACTTC. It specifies CASSPEQSGGASYEQYF.

CDR3 loop: CASSQALVAAKNIQYF. Written as DNA, the CDR3 is TGCGCCAGCAGCCAAGCCCTAGTTGCAGCCAAAAACATTCAGTACTTC. J is TRBJ2-4 and V is TRBV4-3; D is undetermined. The CDR3 totals 16 residues. CDR1 and CDR2 from the germline V gene are LGHNA and YSLEER. Trimming stripped 1 base from V and 0 bases from J, with 10 bases between.

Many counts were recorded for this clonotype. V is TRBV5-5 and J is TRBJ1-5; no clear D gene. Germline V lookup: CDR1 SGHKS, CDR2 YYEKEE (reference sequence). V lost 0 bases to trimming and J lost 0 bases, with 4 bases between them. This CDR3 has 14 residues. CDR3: CASSLALSNQPQHF. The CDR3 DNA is TGTGCCAGCAGCTTGGCTCTTAGCAATCAGCCCCAGCATTTT.

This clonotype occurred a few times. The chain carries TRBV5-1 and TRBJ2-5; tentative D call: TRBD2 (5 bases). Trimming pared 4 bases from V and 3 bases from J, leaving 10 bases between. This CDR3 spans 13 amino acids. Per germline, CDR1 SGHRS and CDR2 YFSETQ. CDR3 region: CASSPDSEETQYF. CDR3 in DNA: TGCGCCAGCAGCCCGGACTCCGAAGAGACCCAGTACTTC.